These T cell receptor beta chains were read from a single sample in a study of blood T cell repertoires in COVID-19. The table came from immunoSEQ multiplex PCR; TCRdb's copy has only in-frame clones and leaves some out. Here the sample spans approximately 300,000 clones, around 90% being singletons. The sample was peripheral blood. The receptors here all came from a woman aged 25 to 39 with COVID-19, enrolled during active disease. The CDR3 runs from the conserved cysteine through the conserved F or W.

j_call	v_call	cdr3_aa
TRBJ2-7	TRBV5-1	CASSLQAGALFSYEQYF
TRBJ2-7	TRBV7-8	CASSSDKPLGLYEQYF
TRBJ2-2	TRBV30	CAWRRRDGELFF
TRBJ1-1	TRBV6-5	CASTKDRAAFF
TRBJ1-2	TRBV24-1	CATSGAGNYGYTF
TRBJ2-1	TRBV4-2	CASSQVVGQGLNNEQFF
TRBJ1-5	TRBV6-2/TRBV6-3	CASSLDLYQPQHF
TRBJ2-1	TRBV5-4	CASSTRLAGGEEQFF
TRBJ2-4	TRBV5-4	CASSTGQENIQYF
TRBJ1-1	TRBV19	CASSSAGVGTEAFF
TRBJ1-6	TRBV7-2	CASSLGGTGGSPLHF
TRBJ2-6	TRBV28	CASSPGDSGANVLTF
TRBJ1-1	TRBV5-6	CASSLQQNTEAFF
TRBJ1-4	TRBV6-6	CASKDPGSNEKLFF
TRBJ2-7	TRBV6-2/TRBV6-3	CASSYLGRGHEQYF
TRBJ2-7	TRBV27	CASSYRQGESYEQYF
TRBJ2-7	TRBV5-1	CASSLRDNYEQYF
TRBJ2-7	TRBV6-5	CASSRDRVEQYF
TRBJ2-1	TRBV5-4	CASSSGPRGNEQFF
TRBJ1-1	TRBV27	CASSPRQHTEAFF
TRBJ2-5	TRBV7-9	CASSWTGGEETQYF
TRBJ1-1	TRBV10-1	CASSGPNTEAFF
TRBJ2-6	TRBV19	CASSGQGYGANVLTF
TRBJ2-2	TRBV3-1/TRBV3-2	CASSQGREWAGELFF